The rows below give T cell receptor beta chains drawn from one sample of a study of blood T cell repertoires in COVID-19. Data came from immunoSEQ multiplex PCR; TCRdb stores just in-frame clones and leaves some out. The sample records 150,000 to 200,000 clones, under 80% being singletons. Material: peripheral blood. These receptors were obtained from a woman aged 80 or older with acute or convalescent COVID-19. Both conserved end residues are part of each CDR3. Fields, in order: J gene, clone size, V gene, D gene, CDR3 DNA, CDR3 protein. A D gene is named only where the DNA matches it firmly. Only some rows state a clone size, as once, few, many or a class for expanded clones.

TRBJ2-7	.	TRBV9	TRBD2	TGTGCCAGCAGCGAGAGGGGCTCGGGAGGCTCCTACGAGCAGTACTTC	CASSERGSGGSYEQYF
TRBJ2-1	.	TRBV28	.	TGTGCCACCGACAGCACCTACAATGAGCAGTTCTTC	CATDSTYNEQFF
TRBJ1-1	.	TRBV7-2	.	TGTGCCAGCAGCTTAGCAGCCGGGGGCACTGAAGCTTTCTTT	CASSLAAGGTEAFF
TRBJ2-3	.	TRBV7-2	.	TGTGCCAGCAGCCCAGAGTGGCGGTCTAGCACAGATACGCAGTATTTT	CASSPEWRSSTDTQYF
TRBJ2-7	once	TRBV6-5	TRBD2	TGTGCCAGCAGTTTAGCGGGAGGAAACGAGCAGTACTTC	CASSLAGGNEQYF
TRBJ2-1	.	TRBV19	TRBD2	TGTGCCAGTAGTAAGGCGGGAGGCCTCTACAATGAGCAGTTCTTC	CASSKAGGLYNEQFF
TRBJ2-7	.	TRBV7-2	TRBD1	TGTGCCAGCAGCTTAGGGACAGGAGCCTACGAGCAGTACTTC	CASSLGTGAYEQYF
TRBJ1-5	.	TRBV5-4	TRBD1	TGTGCCAGCAGCTCAGGGGGCCGAAGCAATCAGCCCCAGCATTTT	CASSSGGRSNQPQHF
TRBJ1-1	once	TRBV7-2	.	TGTGCCAGCAGTTTTACGACAGGCACTGAAGCTTTCTTT	CASSFTTGTEAFF
TRBJ1-1	.	TRBV5-1	TRBD1	TGCGCCAGCAGCTTGTCCGGGACAGGGGTAATGTCTGAAGCTTTCTTT	CASSLSGTGVMSEAFF
TRBJ1-5	.	TRBV6-2/TRBV6-3	.	TGTGCCAGCAGTTACACACGGTGGGACATAGGGAATCAGCCCCAGCATTTT	CASSYTRWDIGNQPQHF
TRBJ2-1	.	TRBV4-3	.	TGCGCCAGCAGCCAAGATGTGTGGCGACCTAGCTCCTACAATGAGCAGTTCTTC	CASSQDVWRPSSYNEQFF
TRBJ2-7	few	TRBV18	.	TGTGCCAGCTCACCGCCCACGGTTGGGGGAGGACACGAGCAGTACTTC	CASSPPTVGGGHEQYF
TRBJ1-1	.	TRBV19	.	TGTGCCAGTAGTATAGGGAGTGGGAACACTGAAGCTTTCTTT	CASSIGSGNTEAFF
TRBJ2-5	.	TRBV12-3/TRBV12-4	TRBD1	TGTGCCAGCAGTTTGGCAGGGGGAGAGACCCAGTACTTC	CASSLAGGETQYF
TRBJ2-7	.	TRBV5-1	.	TGCGCCAGCAGCTTGGGTGTAGCGTTTTCCTACGAGCAGTACTTC	CASSLGVAFSYEQYF
TRBJ2-3	.	TRBV27	TRBD2	TGTGCCAGCAAGGGACTAGCGGGAGGATTCGGAGATACGCAGTATTTT	CASKGLAGGFGDTQYF
TRBJ2-2	.	TRBV2	TRBD2	TGTGCCACCAGACAGATTAGCGGGAGGGCGGGGGAGCTGTTTTTT	CATRQISGRAGELFF
TRBJ1-5	.	TRBV6-6	TRBD1	TGTGCCAGCAGTTCTGGGACAGTCAATCAGCCCCAGCATTTT	CASSSGTVNQPQHF
TRBJ1-6	.	TRBV27	.	TGTGCCAGCAGTTACCAGGGGTGGTCACCCCTCCACTTT	CASSYQGWSPLHF
TRBJ2-6	many	TRBV24-1	TRBD1	TGTGCCACCGAGCCCCGGGACAGGAGCTCTGGGGCCAACGTCCTGACTTTC	CATEPRDRSSGANVLTF
TRBJ2-5	.	TRBV28	TRBD2	TGTGCCAGCAGTAACGTCCCGGGACTAGTTCGACACATTAGGGCAGAGACCCAGTACTTC	CASSNVPGLVRHIRAETQYF
TRBJ2-7	few	TRBV19	TRBD1	TGTGCCAGTAGTCTATCCGGCAGGGGGCAGAGGTCCTACGAGCAGTACTTC	CASSLSGRGQRSYEQYF
TRBJ2-1	.	TRBV5-1	.	TGCGCCAGCAGCTCGCGGGGATATTCCTACAATGAGCAGTTCTTC	CASSSRGYSYNEQFF